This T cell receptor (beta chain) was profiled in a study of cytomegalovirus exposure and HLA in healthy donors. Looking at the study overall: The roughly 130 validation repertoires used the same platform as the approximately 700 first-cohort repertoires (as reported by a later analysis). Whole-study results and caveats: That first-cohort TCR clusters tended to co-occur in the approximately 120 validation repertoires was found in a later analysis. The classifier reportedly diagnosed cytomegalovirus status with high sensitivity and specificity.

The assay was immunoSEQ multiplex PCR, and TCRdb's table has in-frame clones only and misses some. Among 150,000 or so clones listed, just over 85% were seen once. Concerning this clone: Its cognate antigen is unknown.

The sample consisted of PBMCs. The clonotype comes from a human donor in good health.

This CDR3 is CASSVGLAGGSIPKETQYF. The CDR3 DNA sequence: TGTGCCAGCAGCGTAGGACTAGCGGGGGGATCAATTCCTAAAGAGACCCAGTACTTC. V and J are TRBV9 and TRBJ2-5; TRBD2 matches at 13 bases. CDR3 length: 19 amino acids. V was clipped by 0 bases and J by 3 bases; unmatched bases: 11. Germline V CDR1 and CDR2: SGDLS, YYNGEE.